The 26 T cell receptor beta chains given below trace back to one sample, sequenced in a study of T-cell memory formation after mild COVID-19. TCRdb reprocessed the 5' RACE reads via MiXCR and lists one record per CDR3 protein. The sample includes about 560,000 distinct CDR3 sequences, around a sixth of them seen just once. Sequencing input: PBMCs or a T cell subset sorted from them (not recorded which). These receptor sequences come from an adult woman who had mild COVID-19 (a few samples of this study predate the infection). Cell type and time point are not known.

J is TRBJ2-4 and V is TRBV2; 8 nucleotides align to TRBD1. Germline V CDR1 and CDR2: SNHLY, FYNNEI. There are 15 residues in the CDR3. V gave up 6 bases and J gave up 0 bases; unmatched junction bases: 4. The CDR3 spells CASRDREGAKNIQYF. As DNA, the CDR3 is TGTGCCAGCAGGGACAGGGAAGGAGCCAAAAACATTCAGTACTTC.

This clonotype has only a few counts. V and J are TRBV20-1 and TRBJ1-2; D is uncertain. The CDR3 is made up of 15 amino acids. The germline gives CDR1 DFQATT, CDR2 SNEGSKA (reference sequence). The V end lost 0 bases, the J end lost 0 bases, and 11 bases lay between the germline ends. The CDR3 reads CSARDRRKTNYGYTF. In DNA form, the CDR3 reads TGCAGTGCTAGAGATCGAAGGAAGACTAACTATGGCTACACCTTC.

This clonotype was detected only a few times. This chain connects TRBV25-1 to TRBJ1-5, with no clear D. The CDR3 runs 15 residues. V was cut by 2 bases and J by 6 bases, with 14 bases left in between. The germline V gene encodes CDR1 MGHDK and CDR2 SYGVNS. The CDR3 spells CASSEKDGGGQPQHF. The CDR3, as DNA: TGTGCCAGCAGTGAAAAGGACGGAGGTGGTCAGCCCCAGCATTTT.

This clonotype was detected a few times. J is TRBJ2-3 and V is TRBV3-1; 7 positions agree with TRBD1. This CDR3 contains 15 residues. From germline, CDR1 is LGHDT and CDR2 YNNKEL (reference sequence). V lost 4 bases and J lost 4; bases outside the gene matches: 8. CDR3 sequence (DNA): TGTGCCAGCAGCCGACAGGGTTTGGGCGCAGATACGCAGTATTTT. Translated, it gives CASSRQGLGADTQYF.

The chain uses TRBV5-1 and TRBJ2-3, with 9 bases identical to TRBD1. Per the germline V gene, CDR1 is SGHRS and CDR2 is YFSETQ. CDR3 length: 14 residues. Trimming cost V 8 bases and J 3 bases; bases outside gene matches: 7. CDR3 protein: CASESTGGTDTQYF. CDR3 coding DNA: TGCGCCAGTGAGTCGACAGGGGGTACAGATACGCAGTATTTT.

J is TRBJ1-1 and V is TRBV27; D gene ambiguous. Per germline, CDR1 MNHEY and CDR2 SMNVEV (reference sequence). Deletions cut 6 bases from V and 2 bases from J, with 7 bases between. CDR3 length: 12 residues. The CDR3 coding sequence is TGTGCCAGCAGCCTAGATAACACTGAAGCTTTCTTT. This sequence encodes CASSLDNTEAFF.

The genes are TRBV5-1 and TRBJ2-3; D ambiguous. The CDR3 sequence is 14 residues long. From germline, CDR1 is SGHRS and CDR2 YFSETQ. V lost 4 bases and J lost 0, with 9 bases in between. CDR3 nucleotide sequence: TGCGCCAGCAGCCCCGTCTCGAGCACAGATACGCAGTATTTT. The encoded protein is CASSPVSSTDTQYF.

This clonotype was picked up a small number of times. V is TRBV5-5 and J is TRBJ2-1; 10 bases align to TRBD2. The CDR3 is 17 residues long. Germline V gene sequence: CDR1 SGHKS, CDR2 YYEKEE (reference sequence). With V trimmed by 4 bases and J by 2 bases, 9 bases remained unmatched. CDR3: CASSPIDTSGAYNEQFF. The CDR3 nucleotides are TGTGCCAGCAGCCCAATAGATACTAGCGGGGCCTACAATGAGCAGTTCTTC.

This clonotype was counted only a few times. The V call is TRBV4-2, the J call TRBJ2-7, with 12 bases identical to TRBD2. CDR1 is LGHNA, CDR2 YNFKEQ, per germline. This CDR3 contains 18 residues. Trimming took 0 bases from V and 7 from J; bases not matched to a gene: 13. The CDR3: CASSQDVGLAGGGWEQYF. The CDR3 DNA reads TGTGCCAGCAGCCAAGATGTGGGGCTAGCGGGAGGGGGATGGGAGCAGTACTTC.

The chain recombines TRBV5-1 with TRBJ1-2; D unresolved. The CDR3 runs to 14 residues. V lost 0 bases, J lost 4 bases, and 10 bases lay in between. Germline CDR1 reads SGHRS; CDR2 reads YFSETQ. The CDR3 nucleotides are TGCGCCAGCAGCTTGGCCGGGCCAGCCTATGGCTACACCTTC. It encodes CASSLAGPAYGYTF.

This clonotype was seen ten or more times. The CDR3 DNA sequence: TGCGCCAGCAGCTTGCAAACAGGAGCCTATGGCTACACCTTC. It codes for CASSLQTGAYGYTF. The chain recombines TRBV5-1 with TRBJ1-2; D may be TRBD1 (5 bases). Germline lookup yields CDR1 SGHRS and CDR2 YFSETQ. The CDR3 has 14 residues. Trimming took 1 base from V and 4 from J, leaving 11 bases between them.

J is TRBJ2-1 and V is TRBV12-3 or TRBV12-4; either TRBD1 or TRBD2 may supply D (5 bases each). The CDR3 sequence is 14 residues long. V shed 8 bases and J shed 4 bases, with 15 bases lying between them. The CDR3 DNA is TGTGCCAGCGGATACCGGGACGGGTACAATGAGCAGTTCTTC. Translated, it gives CASGYRDGYNEQFF.

This clonotype was seen repeatedly, ten times or more. The V call is TRBV5-5, the J call TRBJ1-2; D gene ambiguous. Deletions cut 1 base from V and 7 bases from J, with 14 bases between. This CDR3 is built from 14 residues. Germline assignment: CDR1 SGHKS and CDR2 YYEKEE (reference sequence). The CDR3 DNA reads TGTGCCAGCAGCTTGAATCCACAGTCTGGTGGCTACACCTTC. It encodes CASSLNPQSGGYTF.

This clonotype was counted ten times or more. This chain connects TRBV7-3 to TRBJ2-5; 11 nucleotides align to TRBD2. Looked up from germline, CDR1 is SGHTA and CDR2 is FQGTGA. The V and J ends lost 0 bases and 4 bases, in that order; junction bases with no gene match: 1. CDR3 length equals 15 residues. The CDR3 region is CASSLTTSGTETQYF. CDR3 nucleotides: TGTGCCAGCAGCTTAACGACTAGCGGGACAGAGACCCAGTACTTC. The full variable domain, rest sourced from reference TRBV7-3 and TRBJ2-5, is GAGVSQTPSNKVTEKGKYVELRCDPISGHTALYWYRQSLGQGPEFLIYFQGTGAADDSGLPNDRFFAVRPEGSVSTLKIQRTERGDSAVYLCASSLTTSGTETQYFGPGTRLLVL.

This rearrangement joins TRBV15 to TRBJ2-7; D gene uncertain. The CDR3 has 15 amino acids. V lost 0 bases and J 1 base, leaving 10 bases between the germline ends. CDR1 LNHNV and CDR2 YYDKDF come from the germline V gene (reference sequence). The CDR3 spells CATSRDAAGSYEQYF. The CDR3 nucleotides read TGTGCCACCAGCAGAGATGCGGCTGGTTCCTACGAGCAGTACTTC.

This chain links TRBV24-1 with TRBJ2-6, with D unresolved. Trimming took 6 bases from V and 1 from J, leaving 3 bases between them. The germline V gene has CDR1 KGHDR and CDR2 SFDVKD. CDR3 size: 13 residues. CDR3 amino acids: CATSRSGANVLTF. The CDR3 bases are TGTGCCACCAGTCGATCTGGGGCCAACGTCCTGACTTTC.

The chain couples TRBV20-1 to TRBJ1-2; weak D call: TRBD1 (5 bases). The CDR3 consists of 14 residues. Germline CDR1 and CDR2: DFQATT and SNEGSKA (reference sequence). V was cut by 6 bases and J by 0 bases, with 14 bases left in between. CDR3 nucleotide sequence: TGCAGTGCCGGAGGGGCCGATTCTAACTATGGCTACACCTTC. Amino acids: CSAGGADSNYGYTF.

V usage is TRBV20-1 and J usage is TRBJ2-7, with TRBD2 matching 14 bases. V gave up 1 base and J gave up 0 bases; unmatched junction bases: 5. CDR1 and CDR2 from the germline V gene are DFQATT and SNEGSKA (reference sequence). The CDR3 consists of 17 residues. In nucleotides, the CDR3 is TGCAGTGCTAGAGGGACTAGCGGGAGGAACTTCTCCTACGAGCAGTACTTC. This encodes CSARGTSGRNFSYEQYF.

This chain joins TRBV2 and TRBJ2-7; 7 bases are shared with TRBD2. This CDR3 has 14 residues. Trimming cost V 3 bases and J 6 bases; bases outside gene matches: 8. Germline-derived CDR1 and CDR2 are SNHLY and FYNNEI. CDR3 sequence reads: CASSDGLDLREQYF. Written as DNA, the CDR3 is TGTGCCAGCAGTGATGGACTAGATCTTCGCGAGCAGTACTTC.

This clonotype was picked up a small number of times. J is TRBJ1-1 and V is TRBV7-9; D is unclear. This CDR3 is 13 amino acids long. The germline CDR1 and CDR2 sequences are SEHNR and FQNEAQ (reference sequence). Trimming removed 7 bases from V and 2 bases from J, with 11 bases in between. CDR3 DNA sequence: TGTGCCAGCATCCCCGGTCGTAACACTGAAGCTTTCTTT. Its protein is CASIPGRNTEAFF.

This clonotype was picked up a small number of times. The chain couples TRBV19 to TRBJ1-1; D gene uncertain. This CDR3 is built from 13 residues. V was cut by 7 bases and J by 1 base, with 10 bases left in between. Germline CDR1 LNHDA, CDR2 SQIVND (reference sequence). The CDR3 sequence: CASNLRGNTEAFF. The DNA of the CDR3 is TGTGCCAGTAACTTACGGGGGAACACTGAAGCTTTCTTT.

This clonotype was seen more than once but under ten times. The gene calls are TRBV3-1 and TRBJ2-1; TRBD2 is a possible D gene (6 bases). V lost 7 bases, J lost 10 bases, and 14 bases lay in between. The CDR3 sequence is 12 residues long. Germline-derived CDR1 and CDR2 are LGHDT and YNNKEL (reference sequence). CDR3 DNA sequence: TGTGCCAGCAACGGGGGACTTGCGGAGCAGTTCTTC. Translation gives CASNGGLAEQFF.

In its sample, this clonotype was seen a few times. DNA for the CDR3: TGTGCCAGCACGGGGGGACGAGGCAATCAGCCCCAGCATTTT. Translating gives CASTGGRGNQPQHF. The rearrangement uses TRBV2 and TRBJ1-5; D is possibly TRBD1 (5 bases). The CDR3 runs 14 residues. Germline CDR1 SNHLY, CDR2 FYNNEI. V lost 7 bases to trimming and J lost 2 bases, with 12 bases between them.

This clonotype occurred many times. The V and J genes are TRBV12-3 or TRBV12-4 and TRBJ2-5, with 8 bases fitting TRBD2. The CDR3 extends over 13 amino acids. V lost 4 bases, J lost 7 bases, and 5 bases stayed unmatched. The CDR3 loop is CASSSGTSWTQYF. The CDR3, as DNA: TGTGCCAGCAGTTCCGGGACTAGTTGGACCCAGTACTTC.

This clonotype came up once. V gene TRBV5-5 combines with J gene TRBJ2-7; tentatively, D is TRBD1 (6 bases). The CDR3 loop spans 15 amino acids. V lost 4 bases and J 0 bases, leaving 14 bases between the germline ends. The germline gives CDR1 SGHKS, CDR2 YYEKEE (reference sequence). The chain's CDR3 is CASSRDRFSSYEQYF. DNA for the CDR3: TGTGCCAGCAGCCGCGACAGGTTCAGCTCCTACGAGCAGTACTTC.

The sample holds many counts of this clonotype. This chain uses TRBV9 with TRBJ2-1; no reliable D call. V lost 0 bases, J lost 6 bases, and 7 bases lay in between. In germline, CDR1 is SGDLS, CDR2 YYNGEE. This CDR3 spans 13 amino acids. The CDR3: CASSVDDSNEQFF. The CDR3 DNA reads TGTGCCAGCAGCGTAGACGATTCCAATGAGCAGTTCTTC.